Each of the 27 T cell receptor beta chains below was sequenced from the same sample in a study of T cell responses to AZD1222 COVID-19 vaccine. Clones were read by immunoSEQ multiplex PCR, and TCRdb kept only the in-frame ones, dropping some. The sample includes roughly 99,000 clones, around 87% of them seen just once. This material consisted of peripheral blood, taken on day 0 of AZD1222 vaccination. The receptors stem from an adult in good health.

The chain employs TRBV5-3 and TRBJ1-6, with D possibly TRBD1 on 6 matching bases. TRBV5-3 is sorted into the ORF group, with uncertain function. The ends were cut back, 4 bases at V and 0 bases at J, with 17 bases in the middle. There are 18 residues in the CDR3. CDR3 sequence: CARSGRRGPSSYNSPLHF. The CDR3 nucleotides are TGTGCCAGAAGCGGCCGCAGGGGCCCGAGCTCCTATAATTCACCCCTCCACTTT.

The rearrangement joins TRBV19 to TRBJ2-7; D perhaps matches TRBD2 (6 bases). The germline gives CDR1 LNHDA, CDR2 SQIVND (reference sequence). This CDR3 is built from 16 residues. Trimming took 8 bases from V and 3 from J, leaving 23 bases between them. The CDR3 nucleotides are TGTGCCAGTGAGGGGTTCCATGGGGGGACCGTCTACGAGCAGTACTTC. Translated, it gives CASEGFHGGTVYEQYF.

The chain couples TRBV5-4 to TRBJ1-5; the match to TRBD1 covers 7 bases. The CDR3 has 14 amino acids. The germline CDR1 and CDR2 sequences are SGHNT and YYREEE (reference sequence). J lost 1 base, V lost 3 bases, and 1 base had no gene match. The CDR3 here is CASSSGGSNQPQHF. In DNA, the CDR3 is TGTGCCAGCAGCTCAGGGGGAAGCAATCAGCCCCAGCATTTT.

The V call is TRBV6-5, the J call TRBJ1-2; D unresolved. V was cut by 7 bases and J by 8 bases, with 17 bases left in between. CDR1 and CDR2 (germline): MNHEY, SVGAGI. CDR3 length equals 13 residues. The CDR3 spells CASTPGGRHGYTF. The CDR3 DNA is TGTGCCAGCACCCCGGGCGGCCGTCACGGCTACACCTTC.

The V gene is TRBV6-5, the J gene TRBJ1-1; 9 bases match TRBD1. After removal of 6 bases from V and 0 bases from J, the junction contained 2 bases not matched to a gene. Germline V lookup: CDR1 MNHEY, CDR2 SVGAGI. The CDR3 is 14 amino acids. The DNA for the CDR3 is TGTGCCAGCAGGGGGACAGGGATGAACACTGAAGCTTTCTTT. Translated, it gives CASRGTGMNTEAFF.

This clone was seen only a few times. V and J are TRBV19 and TRBJ2-7; maybe TRBD1 (6 bases). Trimming pared 3 bases from V and 4 bases from J, leaving 13 bases between. The CDR3 extends over 14 amino acids. Germline V lookup: CDR1 LNHDA, CDR2 SQIVND (reference sequence). The CDR3 region is CASSMAGARYEQYF. The CDR3 nucleotides read TGTGCCAGTAGTATGGCAGGGGCGAGGTACGAGCAGTACTTC.

The CDR3 DNA is TGCACCAGCAGCCAAGAACAGCAGGTAACTAATCAGCCCCAGCATTTT. Protein product: CTSSQEQQVTNQPQHF. The V call is TRBV1, the J call TRBJ1-5; TRBD1 reflects the table's D call only, with no check against the DNA. TRBV1 counts as a pseudogene. The CDR3 spans 16 residues.

This clone counts as medium-sized. The J gene is TRBJ1-3, the V gene TRBV13, with unresolved D. V lost 5 bases and J 0 bases, leaving 14 bases between the germline ends. The CDR3 is 16 residues long. Germline V gene data show CDR1 as PRHDT and CDR2 as FYEKMQ (reference sequence). The CDR3: CASSDGGVHSGNTIYF. The CDR3 nucleotides read TGTGCCAGCAGCGATGGTGGGGTCCACTCTGGAAACACCATATATTTT.

The chain employs TRBV6-6 and TRBJ2-5; 7 positions agree with TRBD1. The length of the CDR3 is 15 residues. Trimming cost V 4 bases and J 1 base; bases outside gene matches: 6. Germline CDR1 MNHNY, CDR2 SVGAGI (reference sequence). CDR3: CASSFARDSQETQYF. CDR3 nucleotide sequence: TGTGCCAGCAGTTTCGCTCGGGACAGCCAAGAGACCCAGTACTTC.

This rearrangement joins TRBV7-9 to TRBJ1-3; D remains ambiguous. The CDR3 is 16 amino acids. The germline V gene encodes CDR1 SEHNR and CDR2 FQNEAQ (reference sequence). The germline V and J ends were trimmed by 0 bases and 1 base, with 10 bases remaining between them. The CDR3 region has the DNA TGTGCCAGCAGCTTAGCGCTGGGGATATCTGGAAACACCATATATTTT. As protein: CASSLALGISGNTIYF.

The V call is TRBV4-1, the J call TRBJ2-3; TRBD2 matches 14 bases. Germline lookup yields CDR1 MGHRA and CDR2 YSYEKL. V shed 2 bases and J 1 base; nucleotides not matched to a gene: 11. The CDR3 sequence is 20 residues long. The CDR3 loop is CASSQTTTSGGAVGTDTQYF. The CDR3 DNA reads as TGCGCCAGCAGCCAAACTACGACTAGCGGGGGGGCCGTCGGCACAGATACGCAGTATTTT.

This chain uses TRBV19 with TRBJ2-7, with 7 bases lining up with TRBD2. CDR3 size: 14 residues. With 5 bases clipped from V and 5 bases from J, the junction kept 9 bases outside the gene matches. Germline V gives CDR1 LNHDA, CDR2 SQIVND (reference sequence). CDR3 nucleotides: TGTGCCAGTAGTTTATCGGGACTATTGGACGAGCAGTACTTC. Amino acids: CASSLSGLLDEQYF.

The chain recombines TRBV5-4 with TRBJ2-7; a weak D match, TRBD2 (7 bases). CDR1 and CDR2 from the germline V gene are SGHNT and YYREEE (reference sequence). Trimming left V 7 bases short and J 6 bases short, with 23 bases between. The CDR3 runs 15 residues. The DNA for the CDR3 is TGTGCCAGCGGGGGGGCGGGAGAAATGACCTCCGAGCAGTACTTC. Translated: CASGGAGEMTSEQYF.

The chain combines TRBV27 with TRBJ1-5; D is undetermined. The V gene lost 5 bases and the J gene lost 0 bases, with 11 bases spanning the gap. Germline CDR1 MNHEY, CDR2 SMNVEV (reference sequence). This CDR3 is 15 amino acids long. This chain's CDR3 is CASSPLGYSNQPQHF. In nucleotides, the CDR3 is TGTGCCAGCAGTCCCCTGGGATATAGCAATCAGCCCCAGCATTTT.

V and J are TRBV28 and TRBJ2-5, with D tentatively TRBD2 (7 bases). This CDR3 comprises 14 residues. The germline V gene encodes CDR1 MDHEN and CDR2 SYDVKM. Deletions cut 8 bases from V and 2 bases from J, with 15 bases between. This chain's CDR3 is CASRGAGVQETQYF. The CDR3 DNA reads as TGTGCCAGCCGGGGGGCGGGAGTGCAAGAGACCCAGTACTTC.

This chain uses TRBV7-7 with TRBJ2-7; D remains unclear. CDR3 length: 15 residues. V was cut by 5 bases and J by 0 bases, with 14 bases left in between. The V gene's germline CDR1 is SSHAT and CDR2 FNYEAQ (reference sequence). The CDR3 loop reads CASSLGDGRSYEQYF. CDR3 nucleotides: TGTGCCAGCAGCCTTGGAGACGGGCGCTCCTACGAGCAGTACTTC. Combining the CDR3 with reference TRBV7-7 and TRBJ2-7 gives the whole variable domain GAGVSQSPRYKVTKRGQDVTLRCDPISSHATLYWYQQALGQGPEFLTYFNYEAQPDKSGLPSDRFSAERPEGSISTLTIQRTEQRDSAMYRCASSLGDGRSYEQYFGPGTRLTVT.

The V gene is TRBV27, the J gene TRBJ1-2; a weak D match, TRBD1 (5 bases). Germline lookup yields CDR1 MNHEY and CDR2 SMNVEV (reference sequence). CDR3 length equals 14 residues. Trimming pared 3 bases from V and 5 bases from J, leaving 13 bases between. CDR3 sequence: CASSFGGRNYGYTF. The CDR3 region has the DNA TGTGCCAGCAGTTTCGGGGGACGGAATTATGGCTACACCTTC.

V gene TRBV11-3 combines with J gene TRBJ2-1; TRBD2 aligns across 8 bases. Germline V gene sequence: CDR1 SGHNT, CDR2 YENEEA. The V segment lost 2 bases and the J segment 5 bases; nucleotides outside the gene matches: 5. The CDR3 extends over 15 amino acids. CDR3 coding DNA: TGTGCCAGCAGCTTAAGAACTAGCGGAGACAATGAGCAGTTCTTC. It is translated as CASSLRTSGDNEQFF.

The chain employs TRBV19 and TRBJ1-5; weak D call: TRBD1 (5 bases). The CDR3 contains 14 residues. Trimming removed 6 bases from V and 7 bases from J, with 16 bases in between. Per germline, CDR1 LNHDA and CDR2 SQIVND (reference sequence). The CDR3 DNA sequence: TGTGCCAGTAGGATAACTCTCAGGGACCAGCCCCAGCATTTT. Encoded protein: CASRITLRDQPQHF.

V is TRBV6-5 and J is TRBJ1-3; no definite D call. This CDR3 is 15 amino acids long. V lost 8 bases to trimming and J lost 0 bases, with 14 bases between them. Germline assignment: CDR1 MNHEY and CDR2 SVGAGI. The CDR3 reads CASGRKPSSGNTIYF. CDR3 DNA: TGTGCCAGCGGAAGGAAACCCAGCTCTGGAAACACCATATATTTT.

This clone was counted between two and nine times. This rearrangement joins TRBV9 to TRBJ2-7, with TRBD2 identical over 10 bases. There are 16 residues in the CDR3. The ends lost 3 bases at V and 2 bases at J; junction bases unmatched: 8. Germline CDR1 is SGDLS and CDR2 is YYNGEE. CDR3 sequence (DNA): TGTGCCAGCAGCGCGCAGGGGACTAGCGTTCCCTACGAGCAGTACTTC. Translated: CASSAQGTSVPYEQYF.

The chain carries TRBV9 and TRBJ2-7; unclear D gene. V was shortened by 2 bases and J by 1 base, with 7 bases between the two germline ends. Germline CDR1 and CDR2: SGDLS and YYNGEE. The CDR3 runs to 13 residues. The CDR3 sequence: CASSVGDSYEQYF. For the CDR3, the DNA is TGTGCCAGCAGCGTTGGGGATTCCTACGAGCAGTACTTC.

The chain uses TRBV29-1 and TRBJ1-1, with 7 bases aligning to TRBD1. After removal of 4 bases from V and 6 bases from J, the junction contained 8 bases not matched to a gene. The CDR3 runs to 13 residues. In germline, CDR1 is SQVTM, CDR2 ANQGSEA. The CDR3 here is CSVATGMISEAFF. The CDR3 bases are TGCAGCGTTGCGACAGGGATGATCTCTGAAGCTTTCTTT.

The chain employs TRBV25-1 and TRBJ1-1, with a weak D call TRBD1 (6 bases). V lost 7 bases and J lost 8, with 11 bases in between. This CDR3 is built from 11 residues. Germline-derived CDR1 and CDR2 are MGHDK and SYGVNS. CDR3 sequence (DNA): TGTGCCAGCACCCGGGGGCAGGAAGCTTTCTTT. Protein product: CASTRGQEAFF.

The chain joins TRBV30 to TRBJ1-1, with D tentatively TRBD1 (6 bases). Trimming cost V 7 bases and J 5 bases, with 14 bases left between them. Germline V gene lookup returns CDR1 GTSNPN and CDR2 SVGIG (reference sequence). The CDR3 is made up of 12 amino acids. CDR3 nucleotide sequence: TGTGCCTCAGGGGAGGGGCGGACTGAAGCTTTCTTT. Translation: CASGEGRTEAFF.

The J gene is TRBJ2-7, the V gene TRBV3-1 (or the pseudogene TRBV3-2), with D perhaps TRBD2 (5 bases). V was clipped by 1 base and J by 2 bases, with 9 bases between them. The V gene's germline CDR1 is LGHDT and CDR2 YNNKEL (reference sequence). The CDR3 consists of 14 residues. The CDR3 DNA reads as TGTGCCAGCAGCCAAGGGAGGAAGGCCTACGAGCAGTACTTC. Its protein product is CASSQGRKAYEQYF.

V usage is TRBV19 and J usage is TRBJ1-2; D is possibly TRBD1 (5 bases). The CDR3 extends over 13 amino acids. Deletions cut 9 bases from V and 2 bases from J, with 13 bases between. The V gene's germline CDR1 is LNHDA and CDR2 SQIVND (reference sequence). CDR3 bases: TGTGCCAGCGGGGACCATACAAACTATGGCTACACCTTC. Residues: CASGDHTNYGYTF.